The clone carrying this TCR beta chain has ten or more counts. RNA transcripts yielded amplified TCR beta CDR3 regions. When the TCR CDR3 underwent first-round RT-PCR, the HTBI primer set was used. TCRdb used MiXCR to reprocess the multiplex PCR reads, holding one entry per CDR3 protein. This sample has roughly 700,000 distinct CDR3 sequences, with around 15% found just once. J was trimmed by 6 bases and V by 1 base; bases with no gene match: 10. The germline CDR1 and CDR2 sequences are LGHDT and YNNKEL (reference sequence). The CDR3 has 16 amino acids. The sample comes from a study of T cells in Graves' hyperthyroidism and ophthalmopathy. It was considered stable Graves' hyperthyroidism when ophthalmopathy did not progress within 18 months. Every diagnosis used clinical symptoms, serum thyroxine and TRAb, thyroid ultrasound and orbital computed tomography.

V and J are TRBV3-1 and TRBJ2-7, with 9 bases matching TRBD2. Sequencing was done on a sample of blood. The source is a woman under 30 with Graves' hyperthyroidism. The CDR3 sequence: CASSQGASGIFGEQYF. The CDR3 coding sequence is TGTGCCAGCAGCCAAGGGGCTAGCGGGATCTTCGGCGAGCAGTACTTC.